This entry lists 2 T cell receptor beta chains sequenced from one sample in a study of response to subunit inactivated influenza vaccine. TCRdb re-analysed the RT-PCR reads in MiXCR, keeping a single row per CDR3 protein. The repertoire holds about 700,000 distinct CDR3 sequences, approximately 15% seen once, with 6% to 7% in the top ten. The sample in question was PBMCs from blood, obtained around 14 days before vaccination. Source of these receptors: a man aged 45 to 65 who received an inactivated influenza vaccine.

This clonotype was seen at least ten times. The V call is TRBV6-2 or TRBV6-3, the J call TRBJ1-5; 10 bases are shared with TRBD1. The CDR3 covers 14 residues. CDR1 MNHEY and CDR2 SVGEGT come from the germline V gene. Germline trimming cut 6 bases from V and 7 bases from J; bases unmatched to any gene: 6. In DNA form, the CDR3 reads TGTGCCAGCAGCACGACAGGGGGCTGGCAGCCCCAGCATTTT. It yields the protein CASSTTGGWQPQHF.

The chain employs TRBV2 and TRBJ2-5; no reliable D call. V was clipped by 6 bases and J by 4 bases, with 18 bases between them. CDR3 size: 15 residues. Germline CDR1 reads SNHLY; CDR2 reads FYNNEI. The CDR3: CASRSRLQSLETQYF. The CDR3 DNA reads TGTGCCAGCAGAAGTCGGCTACAGAGCCTAGAGACCCAGTACTTC.